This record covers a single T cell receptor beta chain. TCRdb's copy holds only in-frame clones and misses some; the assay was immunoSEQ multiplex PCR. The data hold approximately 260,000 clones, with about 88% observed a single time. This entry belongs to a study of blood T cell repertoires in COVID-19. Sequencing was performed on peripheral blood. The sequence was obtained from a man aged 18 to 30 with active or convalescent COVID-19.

This CDR3 reads CSASRSNQPQHF. The CDR3 DNA follows: TGCAGTGCTAGTCGGAGCAATCAGCCCCAGCATTTT. The genes are TRBV20-1 and TRBJ1-5; no firm D call. Per the germline V gene, CDR1 is DFQATT and CDR2 is SNEGSKA (reference sequence). The CDR3 totals 12 residues. V was clipped by 3 bases and J by 1 base, with 4 bases between them.